This TCR beta chain was sequenced in a study of vaccination effects on CD4 cells after COVID-19. Study-level background: A few convalescent patients gave samples early and late after vaccination. Study conclusions and caveats: Early post-infection timepoints were missing from the study, which also had few convalescent patients.

Some clones are missing from TCRdb's copy, which holds only in-frame ones; the method was immunoSEQ multiplex PCR. Of 14,000 or so clones listed, roughly four fifths were seen once; the top ten hold roughly 26%. Trimming stripped 9 bases from V and 0 bases from J, with 17 bases between. The V gene's germline CDR1 is MNHEY and CDR2 SVGAGI. This CDR3 has 15 amino acids. Remarks on this clone: Antigen: not known.

Sequencing followed a ViraFEST assay step that expanded antigen-specific CD4+ T cells with viral peptide pools. CD4+ T cells were isolated after 10 days of culture. The person's infection with SARS-CoV-2, confirmed by PCR, took place between March and December 2020. As their vaccination, participants received two doses of either BNT162b2 or mRNA-1273. It was with about 10 IU/ml IL-2 and 10 ug/ml peptides that a few million PBMC per well were cultured. Researchers swapped half the medium for IL-2 medium on both days 3 and 7. The J gene is TRBJ1-1, the V gene TRBV6-5, with D uncertain. This material consisted of CD4+ T cells from PBMCs cultured with HCoV-NL63 spike peptides, taken after COVID-19 vaccination. This sequence was found in a human donor who had a prior SARS-CoV-2 infection. CDR3 protein: CARGPFCPLNTEAFF. CDR3 DNA: TGTGCCAGAGGGCCTTTTTGCCCCTTGAACACTGAAGCTTTCTTT.